The 4 T cell receptor beta chains in this list originate from one sample, sequenced in a study of blood T cell repertoires in COVID-19. The repertoire was sequenced with immunoSEQ multiplex PCR; TCRdb's copy has only in-frame clones and lacks some. The sample lists about 200,000 clones, 88% seen once, with around 1.5% in the top ten. Sample: peripheral blood. Receptors originate from a man aged 18 to 30 with active or convalescent COVID-19.

The rearrangement links TRBV5-4 to TRBJ2-7, with a weak D call TRBD2 (6 bases). Trimming took off 0 bases at V and 3 bases at J, with 13 bases between the two ends. The CDR3 is 15 amino acids. Germline V CDR1 and CDR2: SGHNT, YYREEE (reference sequence). The CDR3, as DNA: TGTGCCAGCAGCTTGGCCGGGGGACTTAACTACGAGCAGTACTTC. Translation: CASSLAGGLNYEQYF. Full variable domain (outside the CDR3, taken from reference TRBV5-4 and TRBJ2-7): ETGVTQSPTHLIKTRGQQVTLRCSSQSGHNTVSWYQQALGQGPQFIFQYYREEENGRGNFPPRFSGLQFPNYSSELNVNALELDDSALYLCASSLAGGLNYEQYFGPGTRLTVT.

The sample holds a few counts of this clone. The chain couples TRBV13 to TRBJ2-7, with 8 bases aligning to TRBD1. Per the germline V gene, CDR1 is PRHDT and CDR2 is FYEKMQ (reference sequence). V shed 3 bases, J shed 3 bases, and the junction held 4 bases outside the gene matches. This CDR3 region has 14 residues. Here the CDR3 DNA reads TGTGCCAGCAGCTTCGCCGACAGGGGCTACGAGCAGTACTTC. The encoded protein is CASSFADRGYEQYF. The full variable domain, its missing parts supplied by reference TRBV13 and TRBJ2-7, is AAGVIQSPRHLIKEKRETATLKCYPIPRHDTVYWYQQGPGQDPQFLISFYEKMQSDKGSIPDRFSAQQFSDYHSELNMSSLELGDSALYFCASSFADRGYEQYFGPGTRLTVT.

The V gene is TRBV7-8, the J gene TRBJ2-3; the D gene is possibly TRBD1 (8 bases). CDR1 is SGHVS and CDR2 is FQNEAQ in the germline V gene. This CDR3 has 17 amino acids. Trimming took 1 base from V and 4 from J, leaving 18 bases between them. CDR3 sequence: CASSLVGGDRIADTQYF. The CDR3 DNA is TGTGCCAGCAGCTTAGTAGGGGGGGACAGGATTGCAGATACGCAGTATTTT.

This chain links TRBV18 with TRBJ1-1; no clear D gene. The CDR3 runs 15 residues. Trimming removed 6 bases from V and 3 bases from J, with 17 bases in between. Germline assignment: CDR1 KGHSH and CDR2 LQKENI. The chain's CDR3 is CASSSSRWSDTEAFF. Here the CDR3 DNA reads TGTGCCAGCTCCTCCTCTCGCTGGAGTGACACTGAAGCTTTCTTT.